The entry below describes one TCR beta chain. Participants were aged roughly 18 to 89 years from roughly 26 US areas. Germline loops: CDR1 SGDLS, CDR2 YYNGEE. The V and J ends lost 4 bases and 2 bases, in that order; junction bases with no gene match: 9. The CDR3 is 18 amino acids. This specimen comes from a study of blood T cell repertoires in COVID-19. Original analysis: Using reference gene primer amplification, nucleated cell counts were estimated. Some clones are missing from TCRdb's copy, which holds only in-frame ones; the method was immunoSEQ multiplex PCR. That table supplies the V and J calls and clone size; D and trimming were determined from the DNA. The sample contains 200,000 to 300,000 clones, about 87% of which appear only once.

Sample: PBMCs or T cells enriched from blood (not recorded which). This sequence originates from a woman between 40 and 55 years old with acute COVID-19. V usage is TRBV9 and J usage is TRBJ2-6; 10 bases map to TRBD2. CDR3 coding DNA: TGTGCCAGCAGCACTTCTAGCGGGAGAACTGCTGGGGCCAACGTCCTGACTTTC. This sequence encodes CASSTSSGRTAGANVLTF.